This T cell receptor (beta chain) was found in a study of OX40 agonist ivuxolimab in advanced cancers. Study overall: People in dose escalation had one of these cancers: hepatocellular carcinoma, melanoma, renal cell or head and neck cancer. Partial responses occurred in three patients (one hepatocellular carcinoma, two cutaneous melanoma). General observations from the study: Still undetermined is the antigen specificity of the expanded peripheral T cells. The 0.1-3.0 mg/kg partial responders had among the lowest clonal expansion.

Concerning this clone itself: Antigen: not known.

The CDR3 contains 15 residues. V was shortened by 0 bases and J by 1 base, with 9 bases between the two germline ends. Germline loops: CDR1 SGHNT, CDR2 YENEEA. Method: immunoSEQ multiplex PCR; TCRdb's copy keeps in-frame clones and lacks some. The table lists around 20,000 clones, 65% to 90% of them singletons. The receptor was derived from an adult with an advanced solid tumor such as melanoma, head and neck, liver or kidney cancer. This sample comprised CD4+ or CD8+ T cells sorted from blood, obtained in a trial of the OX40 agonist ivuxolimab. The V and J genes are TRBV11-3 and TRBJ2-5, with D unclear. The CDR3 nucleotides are TGTGCCAGCAGCTTAGATCTGACCTCCCAAGAGACCCAGTACTTC. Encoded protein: CASSLDLTSQETQYF.